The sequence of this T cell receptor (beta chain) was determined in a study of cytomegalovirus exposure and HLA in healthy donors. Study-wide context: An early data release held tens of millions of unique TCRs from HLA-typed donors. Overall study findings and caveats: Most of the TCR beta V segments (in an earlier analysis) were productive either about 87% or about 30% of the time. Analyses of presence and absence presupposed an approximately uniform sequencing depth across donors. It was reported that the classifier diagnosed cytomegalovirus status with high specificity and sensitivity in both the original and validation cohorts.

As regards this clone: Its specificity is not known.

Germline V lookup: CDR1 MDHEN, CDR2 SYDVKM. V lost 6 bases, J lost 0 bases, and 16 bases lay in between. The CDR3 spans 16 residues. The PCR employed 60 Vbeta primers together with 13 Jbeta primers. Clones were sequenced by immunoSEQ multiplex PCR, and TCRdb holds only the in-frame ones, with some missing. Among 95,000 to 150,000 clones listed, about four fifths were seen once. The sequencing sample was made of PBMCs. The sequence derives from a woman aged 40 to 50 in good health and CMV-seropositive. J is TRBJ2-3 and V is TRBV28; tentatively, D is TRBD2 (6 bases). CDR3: CASRLNPGTSTDTQYF. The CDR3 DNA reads TGTGCCAGCAGGCTAAATCCTGGGACTAGCACAGATACGCAGTATTTT.